Shown below are 30 T cell receptor beta chains from a single sample sequenced in a study of cytomegalovirus exposure and HLA in healthy donors. A multiplex PCR was run with 60 Vbeta primers and 13 Jbeta primers. Profiling relied on immunoSEQ multiplex PCR, and the TCRdb table lists in-frame clones only, not all of them. This table holds approximately 120,000 clones, roughly 78% found once. Sequencing was done on a sample of PBMCs. These receptors were obtained from a man in his thirties or forties in good health and CMV-seropositive.

There are a few counts of this clone. This chain uses TRBV7-9 with TRBJ1-1; unclear D gene. The CDR3 totals 15 residues. Between the trimmed V and J ends, which lost 5 bases and 1 base, there was a span of 14 bases. Germline loops: CDR1 SEHNR, CDR2 FQNEAQ (reference sequence). CDR3 region: CASSPKGRGNTEAFF. Here the CDR3 DNA reads TGTGCCAGCAGCCCGAAAGGACGGGGGAACACTGAAGCTTTCTTT. Based on the CDR3 plus reference TRBV7-9 and TRBJ1-1, the full variable domain is DTGVSQNPRHKITKRGQNVTFRCDPISEHNRLYWYRQTLGQGPEFLTYFQNEAQLEKSRLLSDRFSAERPKGSFSTLEIQRTEQGDSAMYLCASSPKGRGNTEAFFGQGTRLTVV.

The genes are TRBV6-1 and TRBJ2-7; D is perhaps TRBD1 (5 bases). This CDR3 is built from 14 residues. Trimming stripped 3 bases from V and 0 bases from J, with 9 bases between. Germline V gene lookup returns CDR1 MNHNS and CDR2 SASEGT. In DNA form, the CDR3 reads TGTGCCAGCAGTGACGGACACTACTCCTACGAGCAGTACTTC. Translated, it gives CASSDGHYSYEQYF.

V usage is TRBV4-3 and J usage is TRBJ2-3; tentative D call: TRBD2 (6 bases). The germline V gene has CDR1 LGHNA and CDR2 YSLEER. The V end lost 4 bases, the J end lost 1 base, and 12 bases lay between the germline ends. The CDR3 consists of 15 residues. The CDR3 region has the DNA TGCGCCAGCAGCCGAGGCTGGAGGGGCACAGATACGCAGTATTTT. It translates to CASSRGWRGTDTQYF.

The rearrangement uses TRBV11-2 and TRBJ2-5, with D maybe TRBD2 (6 bases). Trimming stripped 4 bases from V and 11 bases from J, with 17 bases between. Germline CDR1 is SGHAT and CDR2 is FQNNGV. This CDR3 has 13 amino acids. CDR3 nucleotide sequence: TGTGCCAGCAGCTCCCCGGGCGGGGCCGGGCAGTACTTC. Translated, it gives CASSSPGGAGQYF. Looking up the rest from reference TRBV11-2 and TRBJ2-5 gives the full variable domain: EAGVAQSPRYKIIEKRQSVAFWCNPISGHATLYWYQQILGQGPKLLIQFQNNGVVDDSQLPKDRFSAERLKGVDSTLKIQPAKLEDSAVYLCASSSPGGAGQYFGPGTRLLVL.

This rearrangement joins TRBV7-2 to TRBJ2-1; possible D gene TRBD2, 6 bases. The CDR3 contains 15 residues. V lost 3 bases, J lost 2 bases, and 11 bases lay in between. Germline V gene lookup returns CDR1 SGHTA and CDR2 FQGNSA. This CDR3 is CASSLREGPYNEQFF. DNA of the CDR3: TGTGCCAGCAGCTTGCGGGAAGGGCCCTACAATGAGCAGTTCTTC.

This sequence joins TRBV5-1 and TRBJ2-3, with no clear D. V lost 4 bases, J lost 3 bases, and 9 bases lay in between. Germline loops: CDR1 SGHRS, CDR2 YFSETQ. The CDR3 is 13 residues long. The CDR3 nucleotides read TGCGCCAGCAGCACCCTGAGTACAGATACGCAGTATTTT. It specifies CASSTLSTDTQYF.

The V call is TRBV6-6, the J call TRBJ2-7; D is perhaps TRBD1 (7 bases). V was clipped by 7 bases and J by 2 bases, with 12 bases between them. Germline V CDR1 and CDR2: MNHNY, SVGAGI (reference sequence). The CDR3 loop spans 13 amino acids. The CDR3 sequence is CASKTRGAYEQYF. Here the CDR3 DNA reads TGTGCCAGCAAAACCAGGGGGGCCTACGAGCAGTACTTC.

V is TRBV28 and J is TRBJ1-2; D uncertain. In germline, CDR1 is MDHEN, CDR2 SYDVKM. V gave up 6 bases and J gave up 8 bases, with 16 bases separating them. The CDR3 loop spans 13 amino acids. The CDR3 DNA sequence: TGTGCCAGCAGACTCTCGGTGACGGGGGGCTACACCTTC. It specifies CASRLSVTGGYTF.

The J gene is TRBJ1-3, the V gene TRBV6-1, with D maybe TRBD1 (6 bases). Deletions cut 1 base from V and 0 bases from J, with 7 bases between. CDR3 length: 15 residues. Germline CDR1 is MNHNS and CDR2 is SASEGT. The CDR3 nucleotides read TGTGCCAGCAGTGAAGGGGGGCACTCTGGAAACACCATATATTTT. It encodes CASSEGGHSGNTIYF.

The genes are TRBV27 and TRBJ2-7; no definite D call. Deletions cut 0 bases from V and 2 bases from J, with 11 bases between. This CDR3 has 15 amino acids. Per the germline V gene, CDR1 is MNHEY and CDR2 is SMNVEV (reference sequence). DNA for the CDR3: TGTGCCAGCAGTTTATCCGGTAGAATAACCTACGAGCAGTACTTC. Translating gives CASSLSGRITYEQYF.

This chain connects TRBV5-1 to TRBJ2-1; 13 bases align to TRBD2. The J segment lost 7 bases and the V segment lost 0 bases, leaving 4 bases of the junction unmatched. Germline assignment: CDR1 SGHRS and CDR2 YFSETQ. The CDR3 sequence is 16 residues long. As DNA, the CDR3 is TGCGCCAGCAGCTTGGCCGAGACTAGCGGGAGGAATGAGCAGTTCTTC. Translation gives CASSLAETSGRNEQFF.

The chain couples TRBV15 to TRBJ1-1; no clear D. Germline assignment: CDR1 LNHNV and CDR2 YYDKDF (reference sequence). Trimming pared 2 bases from V and 0 bases from J, leaving 7 bases between. The CDR3 contains 14 residues. CDR3 nucleotides: TGTGCCACCAGCAGAAACTTGATGAACACTGAAGCTTTCTTT. Amino acids: CATSRNLMNTEAFF.

The table lists this clone with a few counts. Different DNA sequences within this sample yield the same CDR3. The chain's CDR3 is CASSLSTGQPQHF. The CDR3 DNA reads TGTGCCAGCAGTTTATCGACGGGGCAGCCCCAGCATTTT. V and J are TRBV27 and TRBJ1-5; D is undetermined. CDR1 MNHEY and CDR2 SMNVEV come from the germline V gene (reference sequence). V lost 0 bases and J lost 7, with 7 bases in between. The CDR3 runs to 13 residues.

The J gene is TRBJ2-7, the V gene TRBV28; D gene ambiguous. The CDR3 is 14 amino acids. CDR1 is MDHEN, CDR2 SYDVKM, per germline. V was pared by 2 bases and J by 2 bases, with 10 bases between. The CDR3 DNA reads TGTGCCAGCAGTTTAGGGCCAGCTCCCTACGAGCAGTACTTC. Translating it yields CASSLGPAPYEQYF.

This clone was recorded a few times. The chain employs TRBV29-1 and TRBJ2-7; 9 nucleotides align to TRBD1. Unmatched junction bases numbered 3, after V lost 6 bases and J lost 3 bases. The CDR3 has 12 residues. Germline V gene data show CDR1 as SQVTM and CDR2 as ANQGSEA. The DNA for the CDR3 is TGCAGCGTAGCGGACAGGGGCTACGAGCAGTACTTC. This encodes CSVADRGYEQYF.

This clone was found a few times. The rearrangement links TRBV27 to TRBJ2-5; 8 bases align to TRBD1. V trimming: 5 bases; J trimming: 5 bases; junction bases outside the gene matches: 4. Germline V gene sequence: CDR1 MNHEY, CDR2 SMNVEV (reference sequence). The CDR3 consists of 13 residues. DNA for the CDR3: TGTGCCAGCAGTCTTCAGGGGGCCGAGACCCAGTACTTC. Translation: CASSLQGAETQYF.

The chain recombines TRBV14 with TRBJ2-1; tentative D call: TRBD2 (5 bases). With 0 bases removed from V and 4 bases from J, the gap between germline ends came to 13 bases. From germline, CDR1 is SGHDN and CDR2 FVKESK. The length of the CDR3 is 16 residues. CDR3 region: CASSQESQRKYNEQFF. CDR3 DNA: TGTGCCAGCAGCCAAGAAAGCCAGCGGAAATACAATGAGCAGTTCTTC.

This chain joins TRBV7-9 and TRBJ2-2; 7 bases match TRBD1. The CDR3 loop spans 16 amino acids. V shed 1 base and J 4 bases; nucleotides not matched to a gene: 6. Germline CDR1 SEHNR, CDR2 FQNEAQ (reference sequence). CDR3 residues: CASSLGDQGVTGELFF. The CDR3 nucleotides are TGTGCCAGCAGCTTAGGGGACCAGGGGGTCACCGGGGAGCTGTTTTTT.

V usage is TRBV27 and J usage is TRBJ2-1; D possibly corresponds to TRBD1 (6 bases). Germline CDR1 and CDR2: MNHEY and SMNVEV (reference sequence). V shed 5 bases and J shed 4 bases, with 15 bases lying between them. The CDR3 is 15 residues long. The CDR3 DNA reads TGTGCCAGCAGTCCTCGGGACACAAAATACAATGAGCAGTTCTTC. Translated: CASSPRDTKYNEQFF.

This sequence joins TRBV9 and TRBJ2-3, with TRBD2 matching over 9 bases. J was trimmed by 1 base and V by 5 bases; bases with no gene match: 2. The CDR3 covers 14 residues. CDR1 and CDR2 from the germline V gene are SGDLS and YYNGEE. The CDR3 DNA follows: TGTGCCAGCAGTAGACTAGCGGGCACAGATACGCAGTATTTT. Amino acid sequence: CASSRLAGTDTQYF.

This sequence joins TRBV25-1 and TRBJ2-5; 9 bases match TRBD2. Matching the DNA end better, TRBJ2-7 makes the J call doubtful. The CDR3 contains 15 residues. Germline V gene data show CDR1 as MGHDK and CDR2 as SYGVNS. The CDR3 protein is CASSEYTVAGDEQYF. The CDR3 coding sequence is TGTGCCAGCAGTGAATATACGGTAGCGGGGGACGAGCAGTACTTC.

CDR3 bases: TGTGCCAGCAGCCTGGGGCTAGCGGTAAACACCGGGGAGCTGTTTTTT. This sequence encodes CASSLGLAVNTGELFF. This sequence joins TRBV13 and TRBJ2-2, with 7 bases identical to TRBD2. Germline V gene sequence: CDR1 PRHDT, CDR2 FYEKMQ (reference sequence). This CDR3 has 16 residues. After removal of 5 bases from V and 2 bases from J, the junction contained 8 bases not matched to a gene.

The chain has TRBV11-2 and TRBJ2-1; TRBD2 matches at 7 bases. The CDR3 is 14 amino acids. V dropped 5 bases and J dropped 5; count of bases not matched to a gene: 6. Germline values: CDR1 SGHAT, CDR2 FQNNGV. This CDR3 is CASSPASGNNEQFF. CDR3 bases: TGTGCCAGCAGCCCGGCGAGCGGGAACAATGAGCAGTTCTTC.

The J gene is TRBJ2-5, the V gene TRBV11-3, with D unclear. Judging by the DNA end, TRBJ2-7 fits better; the J call may be wrong. Germline V gene data show CDR1 as SGHNT and CDR2 as YENEEA. This CDR3 has 13 residues. The CDR3 protein is CASSLGENYEQYF. Here the CDR3 DNA reads TGTGCCAGCAGCTTAGGTGAAAACTACGAGCAGTACTTC.

V and J are TRBV29-1 and TRBJ1-1, with unresolved D. This CDR3 has 13 amino acids. Germline CDR1 is SQVTM and CDR2 is ANQGSEA. The germline V and J ends were trimmed by 4 bases and 5 bases, with 14 bases remaining between them. The CDR3 loop reads CSVGRGPGTEAFF. DNA for the CDR3: TGCAGCGTTGGGAGAGGGCCTGGGACTGAAGCTTTCTTT.

This chain links TRBV5-5 with TRBJ1-2, with a possible D match to TRBD1 (5 bases). Germline CDR1 and CDR2: SGHKS and YYEKEE (reference sequence). The CDR3 is 13 residues long. V dropped 4 bases and J dropped 6 bases, with 13 bases sitting between them. CDR3 DNA sequence: TGTGCCAGCAGCATCCGGGGGGAAGATGGCTACACCTTC. Amino acid sequence: CASSIRGEDGYTF.

The rearrangement links TRBV5-1 to TRBJ1-3; D call uncertain. The CDR3 length is 15 residues. In germline, CDR1 is SGHRS, CDR2 YFSETQ. Trimming stripped 0 bases from V and 2 bases from J, with 9 bases between. For the CDR3, the DNA is TGCGCCAGCAGCTTGGCTGGTGGGCCTGGAAACACCATATATTTT. Its protein product is CASSLAGGPGNTIYF.

The CDR3 bases are TGTGCCAGCAGCCCCCCACCCGGCTCCTACAATGAGCAGTTCTTC. Its translation is CASSPPPGSYNEQFF. The gene calls are TRBV9 and TRBJ2-1; D uncertain. Trimming stripped 4 bases from V and 0 bases from J, with 11 bases between. The CDR3 is made up of 15 amino acids. Germline lookup yields CDR1 SGDLS and CDR2 YYNGEE.

V is TRBV6-5 and J is TRBJ1-1; D gene unclear. CDR3 length equals 15 residues. Trimming left V 6 bases short and J 0 bases short, with 14 bases between. CDR1 is MNHEY, CDR2 SVGAGI, per germline. The CDR3 sequence: CASRLRPGMNTEAFF. CDR3 coding DNA: TGTGCCAGCAGACTTCGCCCGGGGATGAACACTGAAGCTTTCTTT.

This rearrangement joins TRBV7-2 to TRBJ1-2; D is undetermined. Deletions cut 1 base from V and 3 bases from J, with 9 bases between. Germline lookup yields CDR1 SGHTA and CDR2 FQGNSA. The CDR3 consists of 14 residues. The CDR3 bases are TGTGCCAGCAGCTTAGGCCAGGTCGACTATGGCTACACCTTC. Protein: CASSLGQVDYGYTF.